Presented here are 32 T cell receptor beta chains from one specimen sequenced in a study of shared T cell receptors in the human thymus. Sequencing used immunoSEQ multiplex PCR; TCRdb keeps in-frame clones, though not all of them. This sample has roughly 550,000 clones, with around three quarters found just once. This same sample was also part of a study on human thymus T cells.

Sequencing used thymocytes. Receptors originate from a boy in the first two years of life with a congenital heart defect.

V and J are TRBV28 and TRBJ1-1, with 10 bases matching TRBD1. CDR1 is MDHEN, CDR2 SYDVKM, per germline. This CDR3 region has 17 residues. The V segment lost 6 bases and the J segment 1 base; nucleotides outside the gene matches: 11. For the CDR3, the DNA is TGTGCCAGCAGCCGACACGCCGGGACAGGGGCGAACACTGAAGCTTTCTTT. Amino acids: CASSRHAGTGANTEAFF.

The CDR3 coding sequence is TGTGCCAGCAGCTTAGCGGGGGCCACAGATACGCAGTATTTT. It specifies CASSLAGATDTQYF. The chain links TRBV5-6 to TRBJ2-3; TRBD2 matches at 8 bases. This CDR3 is 14 amino acids long. The germline gives CDR1 SGHDT, CDR2 YYEEEE. The V and J ends lost 2 bases and 2 bases, in that order; junction bases with no gene match: 1.

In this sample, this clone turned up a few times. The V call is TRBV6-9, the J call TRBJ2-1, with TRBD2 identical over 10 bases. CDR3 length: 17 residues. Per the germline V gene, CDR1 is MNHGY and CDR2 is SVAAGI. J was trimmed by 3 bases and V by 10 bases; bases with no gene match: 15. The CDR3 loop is CATMRSGRATDYNEQFF. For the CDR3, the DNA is TGTGCCACCATGCGGAGCGGGAGGGCCACCGACTACAATGAGCAGTTCTTC.

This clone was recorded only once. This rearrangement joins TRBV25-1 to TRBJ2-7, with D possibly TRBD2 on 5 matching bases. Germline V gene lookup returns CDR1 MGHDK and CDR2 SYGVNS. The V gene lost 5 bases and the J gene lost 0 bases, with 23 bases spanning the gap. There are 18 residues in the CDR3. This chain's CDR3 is CASSPKPQEARSSYEQYF. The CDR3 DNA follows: TGTGCCAGCAGTCCTAAACCTCAGGAGGCCCGGAGCTCCTACGAGCAGTACTTC.

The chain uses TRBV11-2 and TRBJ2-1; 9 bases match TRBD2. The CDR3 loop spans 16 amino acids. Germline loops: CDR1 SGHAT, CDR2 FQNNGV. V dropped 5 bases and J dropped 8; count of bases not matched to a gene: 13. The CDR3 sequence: CASSPSPAGGPDEQFF. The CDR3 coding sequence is TGTGCCAGCAGCCCCAGCCCCGCGGGAGGGCCCGATGAGCAGTTCTTC.

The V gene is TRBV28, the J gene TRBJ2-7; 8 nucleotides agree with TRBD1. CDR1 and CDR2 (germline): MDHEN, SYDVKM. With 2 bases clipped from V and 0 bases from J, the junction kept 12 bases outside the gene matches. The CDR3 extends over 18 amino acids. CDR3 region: CASSLGCGRDRTSYEQYF. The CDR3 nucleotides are TGTGCCAGCAGTTTAGGGTGTGGTCGGGACAGGACCTCCTACGAGCAGTACTTC.

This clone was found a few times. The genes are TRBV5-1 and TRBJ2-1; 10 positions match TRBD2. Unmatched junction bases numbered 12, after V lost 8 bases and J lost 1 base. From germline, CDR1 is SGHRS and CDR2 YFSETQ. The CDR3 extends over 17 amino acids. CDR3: CASTPPTSGSSYNEQFF. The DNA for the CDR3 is TGCGCCAGTACTCCTCCGACTAGCGGGTCTTCCTACAATGAGCAGTTCTTC.

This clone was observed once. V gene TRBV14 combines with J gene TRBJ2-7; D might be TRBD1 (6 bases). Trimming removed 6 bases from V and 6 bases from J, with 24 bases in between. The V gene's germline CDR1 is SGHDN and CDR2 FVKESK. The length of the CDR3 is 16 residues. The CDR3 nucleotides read TGTGCCAGCAGGTTTCCGGGACACGGACCTCATTGCGAGCAGTACTTC. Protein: CASRFPGHGPHCEQYF.

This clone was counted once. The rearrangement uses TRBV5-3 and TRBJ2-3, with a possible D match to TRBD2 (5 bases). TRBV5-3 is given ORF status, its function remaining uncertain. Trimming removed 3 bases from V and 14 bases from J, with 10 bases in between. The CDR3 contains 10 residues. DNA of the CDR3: TGTGCCAGAAGCTCCCGCCGGGGGTATTTT. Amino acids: CARSSRRGYF.

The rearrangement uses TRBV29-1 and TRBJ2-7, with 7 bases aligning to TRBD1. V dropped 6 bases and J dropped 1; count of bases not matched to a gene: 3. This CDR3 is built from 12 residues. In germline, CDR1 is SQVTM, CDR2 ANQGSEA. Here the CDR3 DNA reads TGCAGCGTAGGGGGCAGATCCTACGAGCAGTACTTC. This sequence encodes CSVGGRSYEQYF.

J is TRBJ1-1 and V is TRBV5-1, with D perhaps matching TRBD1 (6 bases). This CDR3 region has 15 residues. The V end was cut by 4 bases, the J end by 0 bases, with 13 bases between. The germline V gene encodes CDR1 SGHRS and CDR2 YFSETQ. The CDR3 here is CASSESTGMNTEAFF. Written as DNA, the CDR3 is TGCGCCAGCAGCGAGTCGACAGGCATGAACACTGAAGCTTTCTTT.

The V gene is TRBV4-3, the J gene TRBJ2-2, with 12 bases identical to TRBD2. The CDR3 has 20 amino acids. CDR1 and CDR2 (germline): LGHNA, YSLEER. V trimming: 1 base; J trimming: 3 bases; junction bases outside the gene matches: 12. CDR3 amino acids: CASSQGETSGSGPDTGELFF. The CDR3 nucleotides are TGCGCCAGCAGCCAAGGGGAGACTAGCGGGAGTGGGCCCGACACCGGGGAGCTGTTTTTT.

The CDR3 here is CASSRLGLAGNYEQYF. In DNA, the CDR3 is TGTGCCAGCTCACGACTCGGACTAGCGGGAAACTACGAGCAGTACTTC. The V gene is TRBV18, the J gene TRBJ2-7; 12 bases align to TRBD2. The CDR3 loop spans 16 amino acids. CDR1 and CDR2 (germline): KGHSH, LQKENI. The V and J ends lost 4 bases and 3 bases, in that order; junction bases with no gene match: 7.

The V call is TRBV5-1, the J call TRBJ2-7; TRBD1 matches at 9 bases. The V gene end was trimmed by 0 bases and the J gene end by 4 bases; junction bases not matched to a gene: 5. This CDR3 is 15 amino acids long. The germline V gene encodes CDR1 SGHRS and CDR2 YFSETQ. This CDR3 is CASSLGPGTGYEQYF. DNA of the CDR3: TGCGCCAGCAGCTTGGGACCCGGGACAGGGTACGAGCAGTACTTC.

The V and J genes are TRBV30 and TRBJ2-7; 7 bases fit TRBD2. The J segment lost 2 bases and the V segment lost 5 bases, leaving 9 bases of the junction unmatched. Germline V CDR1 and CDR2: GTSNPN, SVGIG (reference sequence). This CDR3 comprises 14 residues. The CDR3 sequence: CAWSWGEGAYEQYF. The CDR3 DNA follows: TGTGCCTGGTCGTGGGGGGAGGGCGCCTACGAGCAGTACTTC.

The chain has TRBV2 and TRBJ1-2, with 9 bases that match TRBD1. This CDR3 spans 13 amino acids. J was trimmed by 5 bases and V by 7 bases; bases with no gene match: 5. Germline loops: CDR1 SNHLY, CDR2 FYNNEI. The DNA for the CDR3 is TGTGCCAGCACCGGGACAGGGAGGTATGGCTACACCTTC. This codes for CASTGTGRYGYTF.

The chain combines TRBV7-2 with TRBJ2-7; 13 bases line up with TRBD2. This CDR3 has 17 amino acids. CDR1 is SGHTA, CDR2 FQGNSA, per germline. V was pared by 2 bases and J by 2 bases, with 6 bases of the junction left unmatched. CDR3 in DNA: TGTGCCAGCAGCTTACCCCTACTAGCGGGAGGGCCCTACGAGCAGTACTTC. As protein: CASSLPLLAGGPYEQYF.

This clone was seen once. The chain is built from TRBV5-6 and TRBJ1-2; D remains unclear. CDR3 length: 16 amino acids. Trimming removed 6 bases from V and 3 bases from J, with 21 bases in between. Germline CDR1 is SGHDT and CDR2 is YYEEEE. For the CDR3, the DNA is TGTGCCAGCACCTTCTCCCGTGGGCAGGCCTACTATGGCTACACCTTC. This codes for CASTFSRGQAYYGYTF.

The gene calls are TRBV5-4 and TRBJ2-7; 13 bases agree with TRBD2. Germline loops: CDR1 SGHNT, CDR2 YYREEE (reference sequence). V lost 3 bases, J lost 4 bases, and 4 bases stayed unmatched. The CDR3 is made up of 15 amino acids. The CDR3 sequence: CASSSGLAGVYEQYF. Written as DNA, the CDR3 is TGTGCCAGCAGCTCCGGACTAGCGGGAGTTTACGAGCAGTACTTC.

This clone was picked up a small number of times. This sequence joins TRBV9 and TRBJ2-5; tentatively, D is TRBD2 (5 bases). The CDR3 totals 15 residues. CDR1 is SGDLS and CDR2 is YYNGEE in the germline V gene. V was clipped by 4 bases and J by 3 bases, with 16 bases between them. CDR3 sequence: CASSPRGGSKETQYF. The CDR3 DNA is TGTGCCAGCAGCCCCCGGGGTGGTTCCAAAGAGACCCAGTACTTC.

This CDR3 reads CASSLIGLDKSTDTQYF. For the CDR3, the DNA is TGTGCCAGTAGTCTGATAGGACTTGACAAGAGCACAGATACGCAGTATTTT. The V call is TRBV19, the J call TRBJ2-3, with TRBD2 as a possible D gene (5 bases). Trimming stripped 5 bases from V and 0 bases from J, with 18 bases between. From germline, CDR1 is LNHDA and CDR2 SQIVND (reference sequence). The CDR3 covers 17 residues.

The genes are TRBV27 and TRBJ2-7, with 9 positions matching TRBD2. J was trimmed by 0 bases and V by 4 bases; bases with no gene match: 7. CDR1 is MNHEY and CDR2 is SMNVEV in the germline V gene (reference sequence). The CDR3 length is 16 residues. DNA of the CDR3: TGTGCCAGCAGTTCCTGGACTAGCGTCTTCTCCTACGAGCAGTACTTC. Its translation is CASSSWTSVFSYEQYF.

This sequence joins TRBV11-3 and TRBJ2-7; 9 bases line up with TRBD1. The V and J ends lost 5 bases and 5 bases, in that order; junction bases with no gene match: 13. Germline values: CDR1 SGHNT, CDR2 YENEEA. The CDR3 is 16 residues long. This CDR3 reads CASSPPSGTGWHEQYF. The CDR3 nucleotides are TGTGCCAGCAGCCCTCCTTCCGGGACAGGGTGGCACGAGCAGTACTTC. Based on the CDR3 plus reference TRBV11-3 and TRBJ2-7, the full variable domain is EAGVVQSPRYKIIEKKQPVAFWCNPISGHNTLYWYLQNLGQGPELLIRYENEEAVDDSQLPKDRFSAERLKGVDSTLKIQPAELGDSAVYLCASSPPSGTGWHEQYFGPGTRLTVT.

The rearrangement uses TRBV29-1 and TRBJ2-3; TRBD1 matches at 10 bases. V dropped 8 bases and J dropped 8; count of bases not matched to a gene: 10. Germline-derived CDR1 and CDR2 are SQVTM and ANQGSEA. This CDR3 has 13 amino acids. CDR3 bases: TGCAGCCCCTGGGGACAGGGGTGGGTTACGCAGTATTTT. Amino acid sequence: CSPWGQGWVTQYF.

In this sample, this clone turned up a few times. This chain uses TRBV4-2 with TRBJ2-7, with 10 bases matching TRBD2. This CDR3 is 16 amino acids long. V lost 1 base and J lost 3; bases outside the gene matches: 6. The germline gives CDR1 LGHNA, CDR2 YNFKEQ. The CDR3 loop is CASSQVLLAGRYEQYF. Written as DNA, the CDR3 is TGTGCCAGCAGCCAAGTGTTACTAGCGGGGCGCTACGAGCAGTACTTC.

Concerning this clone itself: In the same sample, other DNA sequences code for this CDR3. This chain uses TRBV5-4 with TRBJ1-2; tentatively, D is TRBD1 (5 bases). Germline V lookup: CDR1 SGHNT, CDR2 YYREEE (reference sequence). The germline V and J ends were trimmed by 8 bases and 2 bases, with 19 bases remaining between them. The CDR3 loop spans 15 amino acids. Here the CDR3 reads CASSADSQRNYGYTF. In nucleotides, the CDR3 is TGTGCCAGTAGCGCCGACAGCCAAAGGAACTATGGCTACACCTTC.

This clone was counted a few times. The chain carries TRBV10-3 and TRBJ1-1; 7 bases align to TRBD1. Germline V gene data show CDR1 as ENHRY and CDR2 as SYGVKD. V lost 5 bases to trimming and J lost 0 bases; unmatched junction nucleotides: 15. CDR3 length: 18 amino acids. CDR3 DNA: TGTGCCATCAGTCAGAAACAGGGGCAAGCGGCAATGAACACTGAAGCTTTCTTT. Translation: CAISQKQGQAAMNTEAFF.

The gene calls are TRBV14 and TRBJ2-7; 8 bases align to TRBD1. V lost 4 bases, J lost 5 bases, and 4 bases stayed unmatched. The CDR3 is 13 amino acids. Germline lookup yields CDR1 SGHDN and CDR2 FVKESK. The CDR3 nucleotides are TGTGCCAGCAGCCGAGCGACAGGGGACGAGCAGTACTTC. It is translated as CASSRATGDEQYF.

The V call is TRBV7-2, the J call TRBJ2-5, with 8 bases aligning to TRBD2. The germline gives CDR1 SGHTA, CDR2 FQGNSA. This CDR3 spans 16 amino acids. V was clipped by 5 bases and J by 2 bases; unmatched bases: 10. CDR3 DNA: TGTGCCAGCAGCCCGCGTCTAGCGGGCCCGCAAGAGACCCAGTACTTC. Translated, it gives CASSPRLAGPQETQYF.

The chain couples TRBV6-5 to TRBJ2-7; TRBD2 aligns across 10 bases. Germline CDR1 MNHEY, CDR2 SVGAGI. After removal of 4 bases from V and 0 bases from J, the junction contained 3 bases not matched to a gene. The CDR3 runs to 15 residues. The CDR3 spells CASSFSSGSSYEQYF. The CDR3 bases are TGTGCCAGCAGTTTTTCTAGCGGGAGCTCCTACGAGCAGTACTTC.

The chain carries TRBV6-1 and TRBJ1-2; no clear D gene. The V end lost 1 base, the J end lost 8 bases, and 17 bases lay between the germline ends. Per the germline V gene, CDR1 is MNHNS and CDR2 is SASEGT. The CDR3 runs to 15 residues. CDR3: CASSEGGVEPGGYTF. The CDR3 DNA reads TGTGCCAGCAGTGAAGGGGGAGTTGAACCCGGAGGCTACACCTTC.

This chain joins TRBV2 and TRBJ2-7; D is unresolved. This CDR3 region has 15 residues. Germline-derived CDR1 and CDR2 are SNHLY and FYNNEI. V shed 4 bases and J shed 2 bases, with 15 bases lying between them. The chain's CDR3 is CASSVRSSIPYEQYF. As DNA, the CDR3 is TGTGCCAGCAGTGTCCGGAGCTCGATCCCCTACGAGCAGTACTTC.